Listed below are T cell receptor beta chains from one sample, sequenced in a study of technical replicates of blood from several donors. Profiling relied on immunoSEQ multiplex PCR, and the TCRdb table lists in-frame clones only, not all of them. The sample has approximately 15,000 clones; about 82% are singletons. Input material: PBMCs. The receptors originated from a human donor in good health. Each CDR3 is given with its conserved first and last residue. Each record gives: clone size, V gene, J gene, D gene, CDR3 DNA, CDR3 protein. The D gene is left open where the match is weak. For some rows the clone size is stated as once, few or many, or as a class when expanded; others skip it.

clone size: NA; V gene: TRBV30; J gene: TRBJ1-3; D gene: NA; CDR3 DNA: TGTGCCTGGATGGTGGGCAGCTCTGGAAACACCATATATTTT; CDR3 protein: CAWMVGSSGNTIYF
clone size: NA; V gene: TRBV9; J gene: TRBJ2-2; D gene: TRBD2; CDR3 DNA: TGTGCCAGCAGCGTATTGGGAGGGACGAACGGGGAGCTGTTTTTT; CDR3 protein: CASSVLGGTNGELFF
clone size: NA; V gene: TRBV19; J gene: TRBJ2-5; D gene: NA; CDR3 DNA: TGTGCCAGTAGTAACGGGGTAGGGTCCCAAGAGACCCAGTACTTC; CDR3 protein: CASSNGVGSQETQYF
clone size: few; V gene: TRBV10-3; J gene: TRBJ2-7; D gene: TRBD1; CDR3 DNA: TGTGCCGCTGGGACAGAACTCTTGTACGAGCAGTACTTC; CDR3 protein: CAAGTELLYEQYF
clone size: NA; V gene: TRBV30; J gene: TRBJ2-1; D gene: NA; CDR3 DNA: TGTGCCTGGAGTGTTACAGGGAGCTCCTACAATGAGCAGTTCTTC; CDR3 protein: CAWSVTGSSYNEQFF
clone size: NA; V gene: TRBV7-9; J gene: TRBJ1-2; D gene: NA; CDR3 DNA: TGTGCCAGCAGCTTCCCAGGGGAGAGGTATGGCTACACCTTC; CDR3 protein: CASSFPGERYGYTF
clone size: NA; V gene: TRBV21-1; J gene: TRBJ2-7; D gene: NA; CDR3 DNA: TGTGCCAGCAGCACCGGGACTAGCGGTTTAGTCACCTACGAGCAGTACTTC; CDR3 protein: CASSTGTSGLVTYEQYF
clone size: medium-sized; V gene: TRBV4-2; J gene: TRBJ2-6; D gene: NA; CDR3 DNA: TGTGCCAGCAGCCAAGATCAGGGCTCTGGGGCCAACGTCCTGACTTTC; CDR3 protein: CASSQDQGSGANVLTF
clone size: NA; V gene: TRBV11-2; J gene: TRBJ2-1; D gene: NA; CDR3 DNA: TGTGCCAGCAGCTTAGATCCAGCAGGGGACAATGAGCAGTTCTTC; CDR3 protein: CASSLDPAGDNEQFF
clone size: NA; V gene: TRBV27; J gene: TRBJ2-5; D gene: TRBD1; CDR3 DNA: TGTGCCAGCAGTTCTTGGACAGGGTTAGAGACCCAGTACTTC; CDR3 protein: CASSSWTGLETQYF